These T cell receptor beta chains were read from a single sample in a study of shared T cell receptors in the human thymus. The assay was immunoSEQ multiplex PCR, and TCRdb's table has in-frame clones only and misses some. The sample consists of more than 550,000 clones, 80% to 90% of them appearing once. The data also belong to a second study, concerning human thymus T cells.

Source material: thymocytes. The receptors originated from a girl in the first two years of life with a congenital heart defect. CDR3s include the opening cysteine and the closing phenylalanine or tryptophan. The order of the fields is CDR3 DNA, CDR3 protein, clone size, D gene, V gene, J gene. A D gene is named only where the DNA matches it firmly. Expanded clones get a size class; other rows say once, few or many, or leave the size out.

TGCGCCGGCAGCTTATTAAGACAGGACACGAACACTGAAGCTTTCTTT	CAGSLLRQDTNTEAFF	NA	NA	TRBV5-1	TRBJ1-1
TGTGCCAGTAGTAATCAGGGGGCTAACTACAATGAGCAGTTCTTC	CASSNQGANYNEQFF	NA	TRBD1	TRBV19	TRBJ2-1
TGTGCCAGCAGCGTAGACTGGTGGGCAGGCTCTCTCACAGATACGCAGTATTTT	CASSVDWWAGSLTDTQYF	NA	NA	TRBV9	TRBJ2-3
TGTGCCAGCAGTCTGCTTTTGGGCGGGGCGAATGAGCAGTTCTTC	CASSLLLGGANEQFF	NA	NA	TRBV9	TRBJ2-1
TGTGCCAGCAGTCCTCTAGCGGGGGGGCGACATACGCAGTATTTT	CASSPLAGGRHTQYF	NA	TRBD2	TRBV6-5	TRBJ2-3
TGTGCCAGCAGTCCCACTCGACTAGTAAGGGTCGGGCAGTACTTC	CASSPTRLVRVGQYF	once	NA	TRBV28	TRBJ2-7
TGTGCCAGCTCACCAGGGGGGTATGGCTACACCTTC	CASSPGGYGYTF	NA	NA	TRBV18	TRBJ1-2
TGTGCCAGCAGCCCGAGGGACAGGGGGAGCTACGAGCAGTACTTC	CASSPRDRGSYEQYF	NA	TRBD1	TRBV7-8	TRBJ2-7
TGTGCCAGCAGCTTACCCATTTACAATGAGCAGTTCTTC	CASSLPIYNEQFF	NA	NA	TRBV7-9	TRBJ2-1
TGTGCCAGCAGCGGGGGCAGCACAGATACGCAGTATTTT	CASSGGSTDTQYF	NA	NA	TRBV9	TRBJ2-3
TGCGCCAGCAGCTTGTCAGTCCGGGACAGAGACACTGAAGCTTTCTTT	CASSLSVRDRDTEAFF	NA	TRBD1	TRBV5-1	TRBJ1-1
TGCGCCAGCAGCCTAGGACTAGGGGTTAACACCGGGGAGCTGTTTTTT	CASSLGLGVNTGELFF	NA	TRBD2	TRBV5-1	TRBJ2-2
TGTGCCAGCAGCTTGATCGTCCGGGACAGGGGAGGGGGCTACACCTTC	CASSLIVRDRGGGYTF	NA	TRBD1	TRBV5-6	TRBJ1-2
TGTGCCAGCAGCACTCACGGGACAGGGCCGGGGGACACTGAAGCTTTCTTT	CASSTHGTGPGDTEAFF	NA	TRBD1	TRBV5-8	TRBJ1-1
TGCAGTGTCAGGCTAGCGGAGACCCAGTACTTC	CSVRLAETQYF	few	NA	TRBV20-1	TRBJ2-5
TGTGCCAGCAGATCCCCCCGGGGGAACACTGAAGCTTTCTTT	CASRSPRGNTEAFF	NA	NA	TRBV27	TRBJ1-1
TGTGCCAGCAGTTTAATACACAGCTACTATAATTCACCCCTCCACTTT	CASSLIHSYYNSPLHF	NA	NA	TRBV28	TRBJ1-6
TGTGCCAGCATTGACAGGGGGCATTATGGCTACACCTTC	CASIDRGHYGYTF	NA	TRBD1	TRBV6-1	TRBJ1-2
TGCGCCAGCAGCCAAGATCCTTTCGGAGCCGCAAACACTGAAGCTTTCTTT	CASSQDPFGAANTEAFF	NA	NA	TRBV4-3	TRBJ1-1
TGTGCTAGTGGTTTCTCGAGGGACAGGGGTTTCACTGAAGCTTTCTTT	CASGFSRDRGFTEAFF	NA	TRBD1	TRBV12-5	TRBJ1-1
TGTGCCAGCAGCGAGGGACAGCTACAACAAGAGACCCAGTACTTC	CASSEGQLQQETQYF	NA	TRBD1	TRBV6-1	TRBJ2-5
TGTGCCAGCAGTCCCTATCGGGGAGGTTCACCCCTCCACTTT	CASSPYRGGSPLHF	NA	NA	TRBV27	TRBJ1-6
TGTGCCAGTAGTACCCCGAGCGGTGGCGGGGGAGTTATGTACAATGAGCAGTTCTTC	CASSTPSGGGGVMYNEQFF	NA	TRBD2	TRBV19	TRBJ2-1
TGTGCCAGCAGTTCCCGACAGGTTTTGGGTGAAAAACTGTTTTTT	CASSSRQVLGEKLFF	NA	NA	TRBV27	TRBJ1-4
TGTGCCAGCAGTGCATCCGGGGAGAACACTGAAGCTTTCTTT	CASSASGENTEAFF	NA	NA	TRBV2	TRBJ1-1
TGTGCCAGCAGTCAAGCCGGGACAGAGGGTCCCGAGTACTTC	CASSQAGTEGPEYF	NA	TRBD1	TRBV6-1	TRBJ2-7
TGTGCCAGCAGCTCCATGGACAGGGGAGGATCTGGAAACACCATATATTTT	CASSSMDRGGSGNTIYF	few	TRBD1	TRBV7-9	TRBJ1-3